Shown below are 9 T cell receptor beta chains from a single sample sequenced in a study of shared clonotypes between healthy human individuals. Data came from immunoSEQ multiplex PCR; TCRdb stores just in-frame clones and leaves some out. The sample yields some 2.4 million clones, 93% seen once. Material for sequencing was naive CD4+ T cells from PBMCs. Subset of the sample: CD45RA+ positively selected. Receptor source: a young man in good health. Some clones in this sample may be carry-over from other donors' samples.

The chain uses TRBV28 and TRBJ1-1; the D gene is possibly TRBD1 (5 bases). Per germline, CDR1 MDHEN and CDR2 SYDVKM. Trimming took off 11 bases at V and 0 bases at J, with 19 bases between the two ends. The CDR3 length is 15 residues. The CDR3 region has the DNA TGTGCCTGCGTAAGAGTCGGGGGGATGAACACTGAAGCTTTCTTT. Residues: CACVRVGGMNTEAFF.

Concerning this clone itself: The identical CDR3 is also encoded by other nucleotide sequences in the sample. The CDR3 nucleotides read TGTGCCAGCAGTTTTCGAGGGAACACTGAAGCTTTCTTT. Amino acids: CASSFRGNTEAFF. The rearrangement links TRBV28 to TRBJ1-1; no firm D call. Germline values: CDR1 MDHEN, CDR2 SYDVKM. Trimming took off 3 bases at V and 1 base at J, with 6 bases between the two ends. There are 13 residues in the CDR3.

The gene calls are TRBV18 and TRBJ1-2; a weak D match, TRBD1 (5 bases). Germline lookup yields CDR1 KGHSH and CDR2 LQKENI. The CDR3 is 15 residues long. The V gene lost 3 bases and the J gene lost 0 bases, with 11 bases spanning the gap. CDR3 protein: CASSPARDANYGYTF. CDR3 DNA: TGTGCCAGCTCACCGGCCCGGGACGCTAACTATGGCTACACCTTC.

The chain carries TRBV10-1 and TRBJ1-4; D not certain. The V gene's germline CDR1 is WNHNN and CDR2 SYGVQD (reference sequence). The CDR3 spans 15 residues. The V gene lost 8 bases and the J gene lost 1 base, with 14 bases spanning the gap. The CDR3 nucleotides are TGCGCCAGCCTGAGTGTAAGTATAACTAATGAAAAACTGTTTTTT. It codes for CASLSVSITNEKLFF.

The chain is built from TRBV19 and TRBJ2-7; 9 nucleotides line up with TRBD2. Germline assignment: CDR1 LNHDA and CDR2 SQIVND (reference sequence). The CDR3 runs 16 residues. The V segment lost 2 bases and the J segment 0 bases; nucleotides outside the gene matches: 5. The CDR3 region has the DNA TGTGCCAGTAGTATAATTCCGACTAGCGGCTCCTACGAGCAGTACTTC. Amino acid sequence: CASSIIPTSGSYEQYF.

This chain connects TRBV6-4 to TRBJ1-1; 12 bases are a match to TRBD1. The CDR3 consists of 17 residues. V dropped 2 bases and J dropped 5; count of bases not matched to a gene: 9. CDR1 and CDR2 from the germline V gene are MRHNA and SNTAGT. This chain's CDR3 is CASSDRYPGQGATEAFF. In DNA form, the CDR3 reads TGTGCCAGCAGTGACCGCTATCCGGGACAGGGGGCTACTGAAGCTTTCTTT.

The chain has TRBV4-2 and TRBJ2-5; D is perhaps TRBD1 (6 bases). Germline assignment: CDR1 LGHNA and CDR2 YNFKEQ. V was pared by 4 bases and J by 5 bases, with 14 bases between. The CDR3 has 14 residues. The CDR3: CASSPGVGAETQYF. CDR3 nucleotides: TGTGCCAGCAGCCCCGGGGTGGGGGCTGAGACCCAGTACTTC.

V and J are TRBV6-1 and TRBJ1-3, with D tentatively TRBD1 (6 bases). Per germline, CDR1 MNHNS and CDR2 SASEGT. This CDR3 has 14 residues. Between the trimmed V and J ends, which lost 7 bases and 3 bases, there was a span of 13 bases. CDR3 sequence: CASNRQGHGNTIYF. For the CDR3, the DNA is TGTGCCAGCAACAGGCAGGGGCATGGAAACACCATATATTTT.

The V gene is TRBV13, the J gene TRBJ2-2, with 7 bases lining up with TRBD2. In germline, CDR1 is PRHDT, CDR2 FYEKMQ (reference sequence). The CDR3 is 16 residues long. V lost 6 bases, J lost 8 bases, and 15 bases stayed unmatched. CDR3 region: CASSRRRGGMVGELFF. In DNA, the CDR3 is TGTGCCAGCAGTCGACGGCGGGGAGGGATGGTTGGGGAGCTGTTTTTT.